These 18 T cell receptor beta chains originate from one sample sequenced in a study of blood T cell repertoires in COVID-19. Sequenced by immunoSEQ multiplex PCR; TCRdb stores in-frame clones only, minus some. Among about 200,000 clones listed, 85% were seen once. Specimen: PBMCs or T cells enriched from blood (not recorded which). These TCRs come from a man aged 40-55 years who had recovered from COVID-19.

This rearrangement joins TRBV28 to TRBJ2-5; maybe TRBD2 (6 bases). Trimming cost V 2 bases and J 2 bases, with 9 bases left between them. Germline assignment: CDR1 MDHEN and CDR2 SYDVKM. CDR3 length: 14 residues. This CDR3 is CASSLGGAQETQYF. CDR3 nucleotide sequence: TGTGCCAGCAGTTTAGGAGGGGCTCAAGAGACCCAGTACTTC.

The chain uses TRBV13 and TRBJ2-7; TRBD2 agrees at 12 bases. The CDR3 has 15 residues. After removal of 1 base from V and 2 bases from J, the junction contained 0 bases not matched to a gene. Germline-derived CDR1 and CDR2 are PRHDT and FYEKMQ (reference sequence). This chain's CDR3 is CASSLASGRAYEQYF. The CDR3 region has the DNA TGTGCCAGCAGCTTAGCTAGCGGGAGGGCCTACGAGCAGTACTTC.

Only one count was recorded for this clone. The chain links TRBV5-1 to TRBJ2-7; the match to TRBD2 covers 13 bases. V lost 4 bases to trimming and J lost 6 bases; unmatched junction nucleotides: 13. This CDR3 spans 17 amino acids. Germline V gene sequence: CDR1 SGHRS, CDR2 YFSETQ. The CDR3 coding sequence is TGCGCCAGCAGCCGGGAGGGACTAGCGGGACGGCGGCGCGAGCAGTACTTC. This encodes CASSREGLAGRRREQYF.

The CDR3 sequence: CASSLGPGLAGPANVLTF. In DNA, the CDR3 is TGTGCCAGCTCACTCGGGCCGGGACTAGCGGGACCAGCCAACGTCCTGACTTTC. This chain joins TRBV18 and TRBJ2-6, with 13 bases aligning to TRBD2. The CDR3 sequence is 18 residues long. V was pared by 4 bases and J by 7 bases, with 10 bases of the junction left unmatched. Germline V gene data show CDR1 as KGHSH and CDR2 as LQKENI.

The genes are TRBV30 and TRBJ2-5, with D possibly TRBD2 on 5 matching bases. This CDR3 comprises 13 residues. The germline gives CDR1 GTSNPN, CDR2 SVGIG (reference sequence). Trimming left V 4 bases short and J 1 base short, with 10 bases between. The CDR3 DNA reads TGTGCCTGGAATCGGGGTTTCCAAGAGACCCAGTACTTC. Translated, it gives CAWNRGFQETQYF.

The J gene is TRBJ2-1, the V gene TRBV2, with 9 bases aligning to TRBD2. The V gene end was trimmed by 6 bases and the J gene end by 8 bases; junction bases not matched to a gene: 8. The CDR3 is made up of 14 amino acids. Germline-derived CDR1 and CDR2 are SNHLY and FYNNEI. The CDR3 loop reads CASRREVAGDEQFF. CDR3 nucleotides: TGTGCCAGCAGGAGAGAAGTAGCGGGAGATGAGCAGTTCTTC.

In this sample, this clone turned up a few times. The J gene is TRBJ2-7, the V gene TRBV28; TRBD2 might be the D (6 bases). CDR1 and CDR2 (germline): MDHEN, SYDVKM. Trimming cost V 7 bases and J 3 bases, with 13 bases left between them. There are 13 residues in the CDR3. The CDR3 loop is CASKAGSSYEQYF. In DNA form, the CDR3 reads TGTGCCAGCAAGGCGGGATCCAGCTACGAGCAGTACTTC.

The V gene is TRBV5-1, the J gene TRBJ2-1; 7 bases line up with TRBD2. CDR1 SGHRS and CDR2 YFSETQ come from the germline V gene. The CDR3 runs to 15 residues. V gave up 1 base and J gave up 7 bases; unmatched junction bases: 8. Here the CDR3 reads CASSLSGAPGNEQFF. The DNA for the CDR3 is TGCGCCAGCAGCTTGAGCGGGGCCCCTGGAAATGAGCAGTTCTTC.

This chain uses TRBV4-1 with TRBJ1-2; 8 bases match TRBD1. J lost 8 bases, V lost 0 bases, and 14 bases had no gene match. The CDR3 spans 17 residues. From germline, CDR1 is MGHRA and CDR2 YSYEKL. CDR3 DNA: TGCGCCAGCAGCCAAGAGGGGGCAGGGGGCCCCCCTAGCGGCTACACCTTC. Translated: CASSQEGAGGPPSGYTF.

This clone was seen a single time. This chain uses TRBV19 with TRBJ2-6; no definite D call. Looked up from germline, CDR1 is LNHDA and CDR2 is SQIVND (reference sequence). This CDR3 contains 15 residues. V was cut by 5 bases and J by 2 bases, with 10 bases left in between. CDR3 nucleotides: TGTGCCAGTAGTCTCTTAGAAGCTGGGGCCAACGTCCTGACTTTC. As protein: CASSLLEAGANVLTF.

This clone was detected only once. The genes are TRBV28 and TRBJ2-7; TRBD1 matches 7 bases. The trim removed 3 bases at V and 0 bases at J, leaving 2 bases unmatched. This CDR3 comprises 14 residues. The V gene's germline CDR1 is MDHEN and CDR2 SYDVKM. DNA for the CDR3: TGTGCCAGCAGTTTCCGGGACAGCTCCTACGAGCAGTACTTC. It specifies CASSFRDSSYEQYF.

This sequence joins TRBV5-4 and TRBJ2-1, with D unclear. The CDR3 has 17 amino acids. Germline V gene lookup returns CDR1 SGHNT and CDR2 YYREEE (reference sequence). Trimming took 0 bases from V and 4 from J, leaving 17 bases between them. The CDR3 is CASSLASDSRIYNEQFF. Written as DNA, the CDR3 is TGTGCCAGCAGCTTGGCCAGTGACTCGCGGATTTACAATGAGCAGTTCTTC.

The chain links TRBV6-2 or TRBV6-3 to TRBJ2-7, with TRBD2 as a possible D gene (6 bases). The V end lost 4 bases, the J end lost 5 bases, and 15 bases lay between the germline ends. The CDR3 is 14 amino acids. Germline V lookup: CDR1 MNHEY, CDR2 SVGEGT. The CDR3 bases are TGTGCCAGCAGTTTGGCCGGAGGGCCTAACGAGCAGTACTTC. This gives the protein CASSLAGGPNEQYF.

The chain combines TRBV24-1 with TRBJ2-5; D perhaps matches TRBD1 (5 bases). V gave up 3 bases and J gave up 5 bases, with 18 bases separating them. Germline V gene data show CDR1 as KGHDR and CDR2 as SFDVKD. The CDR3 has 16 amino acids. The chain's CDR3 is CATSDRLQGPTETQYF. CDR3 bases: TGTGCCACCAGTGATCGGCTGCAGGGTCCAACGGAGACCCAGTACTTC.

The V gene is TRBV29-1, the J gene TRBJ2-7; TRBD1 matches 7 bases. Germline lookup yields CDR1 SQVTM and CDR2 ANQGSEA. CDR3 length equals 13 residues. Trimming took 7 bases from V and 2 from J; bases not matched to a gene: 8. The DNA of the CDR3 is TGCAGCGGCTTACCGGGACAGACCTACGAGCAGTACTTC. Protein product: CSGLPGQTYEQYF.

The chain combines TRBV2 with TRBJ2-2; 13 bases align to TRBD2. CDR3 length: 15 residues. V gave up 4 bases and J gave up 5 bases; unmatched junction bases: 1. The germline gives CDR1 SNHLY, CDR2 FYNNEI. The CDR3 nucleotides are TGTGCCAGCAGTGCGACTAGCGGGAGGACCGGGGAGCTGTTTTTT. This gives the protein CASSATSGRTGELFF.

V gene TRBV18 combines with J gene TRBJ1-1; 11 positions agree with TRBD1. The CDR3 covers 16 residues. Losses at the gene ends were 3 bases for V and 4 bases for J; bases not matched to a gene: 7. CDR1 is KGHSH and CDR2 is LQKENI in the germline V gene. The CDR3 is CASSPWTGGAPTEAFF. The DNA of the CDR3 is TGTGCCAGCTCACCCTGGACAGGGGGCGCCCCCACTGAAGCTTTCTTT.

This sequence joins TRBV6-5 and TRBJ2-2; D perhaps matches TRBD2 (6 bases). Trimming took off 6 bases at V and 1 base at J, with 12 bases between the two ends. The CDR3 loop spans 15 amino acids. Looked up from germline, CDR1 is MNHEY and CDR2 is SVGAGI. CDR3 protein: CASSLARGNTGELFF. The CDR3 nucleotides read TGTGCCAGCAGCCTAGCGAGGGGGAACACCGGGGAGCTGTTTTTT.